Shown below are 31 T cell receptor beta chains from a single sample sequenced in a study of OX40 agonist ivuxolimab in advanced cancers. Data came from immunoSEQ multiplex PCR; TCRdb stores just in-frame clones and leaves some out. The sample carries roughly 5,900 clones, more than 65% recorded once. Sequenced here: CD4+ or CD8+ T cells sorted from blood, sampled in a trial of the OX40 agonist ivuxolimab. The receptors come from an adult with an advanced solid tumor such as melanoma, head and neck, liver or kidney cancer.

The V call is TRBV7-2, the J call TRBJ2-3; 7 bases map to TRBD1. With 4 bases clipped from V and 4 bases from J, the junction kept 14 bases outside the gene matches. Germline values: CDR1 SGHTA, CDR2 FQGNSA. The CDR3 sequence is 17 residues long. CDR3 in DNA: TGTGCCAGCAGCTCCTGGGACAGTATATGGGGCGCAGATACGCAGTATTTT. It encodes CASSSWDSIWGADTQYF. Variable domain in full (rest from reference TRBV7-2 and TRBJ2-3): GAGVSQSPSNKVTEKGKDVELRCDPISGHTALYWYRQSLGQGLEFLIYFQGNSAPDKSGLPSDRFSAERTGGSVSTLTIQRTQQEDSAVYLCASSSWDSIWGADTQYFGPGTRLTVL.

V and J are TRBV5-1 and TRBJ2-7, with D maybe TRBD2 (7 bases). CDR3 length equals 15 residues. Germline assignment: CDR1 SGHRS and CDR2 YFSETQ. V lost 4 bases and J 4 bases, leaving 18 bases between the germline ends. The chain's CDR3 is CASSPSGGSTYEQYF. CDR3 coding DNA: TGCGCCAGCAGCCCTTCGGGGGGCAGTACTTACGAGCAGTACTTC.

V is TRBV7-8 and J is TRBJ1-2; D possibly corresponds to TRBD1 (5 bases). CDR3 size: 13 residues. Germline V CDR1 and CDR2: SGHVS, FQNEAQ. V lost 3 bases and J 7 bases, leaving 12 bases between the germline ends. CDR3 nucleotides: TGTGCCAGCAGCTTCGGTGGGGCGGGTGGCTACACCTTC. The encoded protein is CASSFGGAGGYTF.

The V and J genes are TRBV5-6 and TRBJ2-5, with a possible D match to TRBD2 (5 bases). The germline V gene has CDR1 SGHDT and CDR2 YYEEEE. Trimming cost V 2 bases and J 5 bases, with 13 bases left between them. The CDR3 consists of 14 residues. The CDR3 protein is CASSFGRVRETQYF. The CDR3 nucleotides read TGTGCCAGCAGCTTTGGGCGGGTACGGGAGACCCAGTACTTC.

The J gene is TRBJ1-5, the V gene TRBV5-4; D is undetermined. Germline V lookup: CDR1 SGHNT, CDR2 YYREEE (reference sequence). This CDR3 is 13 amino acids long. Trimming removed 0 bases from V and 4 bases from J, with 5 bases in between. DNA of the CDR3: TGTGCCAGCAGCTTGGGATGGAATCAGCCCCAGCATTTT. Amino acids: CASSLGWNQPQHF.

The chain uses TRBV9 and TRBJ2-7; D not resolved. This CDR3 contains 14 residues. The V end was cut by 0 bases, the J end by 2 bases, with 9 bases between. The germline V gene encodes CDR1 SGDLS and CDR2 YYNGEE. CDR3 protein: CASSVGGSTYEQYF. In DNA, the CDR3 is TGTGCCAGCAGCGTAGGTGGGTCCACCTACGAGCAGTACTTC.

The chain combines TRBV11-2 with TRBJ1-1; D remains ambiguous. The CDR3 contains 15 residues. V was clipped by 5 bases and J by 0 bases, with 13 bases between them. Looked up from germline, CDR1 is SGHAT and CDR2 is FQNNGV. CDR3 in amino acids: CASSAGSEVNTEAFF. DNA for the CDR3: TGTGCCAGCAGCGCCGGAAGTGAGGTGAACACTGAAGCTTTCTTT.

This chain connects TRBV4-2 to TRBJ1-1, with 7 bases lining up with TRBD1. V trimming: 0 bases; J trimming: 0 bases; junction bases outside the gene matches: 1. The CDR3 is 15 residues long. Germline V gene sequence: CDR1 LGHNA, CDR2 YNFKEQ. The CDR3 DNA reads as TGTGCCAGCAGCCAAGAAGGGGGCATGAACACTGAAGCTTTCTTT. The encoded protein is CASSQEGGMNTEAFF.

The genes are TRBV15 and TRBJ2-3; 8 bases align to TRBD2. The CDR3 consists of 15 residues. Germline trimming cut 0 bases from V and 4 bases from J; bases unmatched to any gene: 3. The V gene's germline CDR1 is LNHNV and CDR2 YYDKDF (reference sequence). The CDR3 reads CATSRDGRGADTQYF. In nucleotides, the CDR3 is TGTGCCACCAGCAGAGACGGGAGGGGGGCAGATACGCAGTATTTT.

The table lists this clone with a few counts. The V gene is TRBV19, the J gene TRBJ2-1, with a possible D match to TRBD1 (6 bases). From germline, CDR1 is LNHDA and CDR2 SQIVND (reference sequence). The CDR3 has 15 amino acids. Trimming took 7 bases from V and 4 from J, leaving 17 bases between them. The chain's CDR3 is CASNHLGQGYNEQFF. CDR3 bases: TGTGCCAGTAACCACCTCGGGCAGGGGTACAATGAGCAGTTCTTC.

The chain recombines TRBV7-3 with TRBJ1-1, with TRBD1 matching over 8 bases. From germline, CDR1 is SGHTA and CDR2 FQGTGA. This CDR3 comprises 13 residues. V lost 5 bases to trimming and J lost 5 bases; unmatched junction nucleotides: 4. The CDR3 DNA is TGTGCCAGCAGCCTCGACAGGGGTACTGAAGCTTTCTTT. The encoded protein is CASSLDRGTEAFF. Full variable domain (remainder filled in from reference TRBV7-3 and TRBJ1-1): GAGVSQTPSNKVTEKGKYVELRCDPISGHTALYWYRQSLGQGPEFLIYFQGTGAADDSGLPNDRFFAVRPEGSVSTLKIQRTERGDSAVYLCASSLDRGTEAFFGQGTRLTVV.

The chain employs TRBV9 and TRBJ1-2; a weak D match, TRBD1 (6 bases). V was pared by 3 bases and J by 0 bases, with 18 bases between. The CDR3 runs to 17 residues. Germline CDR1 reads SGDLS; CDR2 reads YYNGEE. This CDR3 reads CASSGGGSGKSNYGYTF. For the CDR3, the DNA is TGTGCCAGCAGCGGCGGGGGCAGTGGGAAATCTAACTATGGCTACACCTTC.

The gene calls are TRBV6-1 and TRBJ2-7, with 7 bases matching TRBD2. The germline V gene encodes CDR1 MNHNS and CDR2 SASEGT. The CDR3 spans 15 residues. With V trimmed by 1 base and J by 0 bases, 3 bases remained unmatched. The CDR3 spells CASSEGGGFSYEQYF. The CDR3 DNA is TGTGCCAGCAGTGAAGGGGGGGGTTTCTCCTACGAGCAGTACTTC.

By share, this clone ranks as large (0.1 to 1%). The V call is TRBV7-8, the J call TRBJ2-1; TRBD2 agrees at 7 bases. Germline V gene lookup returns CDR1 SGHVS and CDR2 FQNEAQ. After removal of 5 bases from V and 8 bases from J, the junction contained 9 bases not matched to a gene. CDR3 length: 14 amino acids. CDR3 coding DNA: TGTGCCAGCAGCGTGACTAGCAGGGTCGATGAGCAGTTCTTC. Protein: CASSVTSRVDEQFF.

The V gene is TRBV7-9, the J gene TRBJ1-4; D is uncertain. Germline values: CDR1 SEHNR, CDR2 FQNEAQ (reference sequence). This CDR3 has 15 amino acids. V lost 5 bases to trimming and J lost 5 bases, with 15 bases between them. Written as DNA, the CDR3 is TGTGCCAGCAGCCTCGAGGGTTTCGCAAATGAAAAACTGTTTTTT. This gives the protein CASSLEGFANEKLFF. Filled out from reference TRBV7-9 and TRBJ1-4, the complete variable domain reads DTGVSQNPRHKITKRGQNVTFRCDPISEHNRLYWYRQTLGQGPEFLTYFQNEAQLEKSRLLSDRFSAERPKGSFSTLEIQRTEQGDSAMYLCASSLEGFANEKLFFGSGTQLSVL.

The genes are TRBV27 and TRBJ2-5; D is unresolved. This CDR3 is built from 15 residues. V was shortened by 3 bases and J by 0 bases, with 11 bases between the two germline ends. Looked up from germline, CDR1 is MNHEY and CDR2 is SMNVEV (reference sequence). The DNA for the CDR3 is TGTGCCAGCAGTTTCACGGATCTGTACCAAGAGACCCAGTACTTC. Protein product: CASSFTDLYQETQYF.

The V and J genes are TRBV19 and TRBJ1-5; TRBD1 is a possible D gene (6 bases). Germline V gene sequence: CDR1 LNHDA, CDR2 SQIVND (reference sequence). The length of the CDR3 is 14 residues. The V gene lost 5 bases and the J gene lost 5 bases, with 13 bases spanning the gap. The CDR3 coding sequence is TGTGCCAGTAGTGGGGGGGGGCCGGATCAGCCCCAGCATTTT. It is translated as CASSGGGPDQPQHF.

The chain couples TRBV7-9 to TRBJ1-2; 9 bases line up with TRBD1. This CDR3 spans 15 amino acids. Germline V gene sequence: CDR1 SEHNR, CDR2 FQNEAQ (reference sequence). Trimming took 3 bases from V and 0 from J; bases not matched to a gene: 2. The CDR3 DNA is TGTGCCAGCAGCTTGGGGACAGGGTCTAACTATGGCTACACCTTC. The encoded protein is CASSLGTGSNYGYTF. Using reference TRBV7-9 and TRBJ1-2 for the parts outside the CDR3, the full variable domain is DTGVSQNPRHKITKRGQNVTFRCDPISEHNRLYWYRQTLGQGPEFLTYFQNEAQLEKSRLLSDRFSAERPKGSFSTLEIQRTEQGDSAMYLCASSLGTGSNYGYTFGSGTRLTVV.

The chain employs TRBV11-2 and TRBJ2-3, with D perhaps TRBD1 (5 bases). Germline V gene sequence: CDR1 SGHAT, CDR2 FQNNGV. Between the trimmed V and J ends, which lost 2 bases and 4 bases, there was a span of 13 bases. The CDR3 has 15 amino acids. In nucleotides, the CDR3 is TGTGCCAGCAGCTTATCGTCTAGGGGCGCAGATACGCAGTATTTT. Its protein product is CASSLSSRGADTQYF.

The gene calls are TRBV19 and TRBJ1-2; 7 bases are shared with TRBD1. CDR1 is LNHDA and CDR2 is SQIVND in the germline V gene (reference sequence). Trimming took 6 bases from V and 3 from J; bases not matched to a gene: 10. The CDR3 has 15 residues. CDR3: CASSRDSQLYYGYTF. Written as DNA, the CDR3 is TGTGCCAGTAGCCGGGACAGCCAACTTTACTATGGCTACACCTTC.

This chain joins TRBV5-1 and TRBJ2-3; D not resolved. The CDR3 spans 15 residues. V was cut by 3 bases and J by 0 bases, with 11 bases left in between. CDR1 and CDR2 from the germline V gene are SGHRS and YFSETQ. The CDR3 spells CASSSRLTSTDTQYF. The CDR3 coding sequence is TGCGCCAGCAGCTCCAGGTTGACTAGCACAGATACGCAGTATTTT.

In this sample, this clone turned up once. The V and J genes are TRBV27 and TRBJ2-3; tentatively, D is TRBD2 (5 bases). Germline CDR1 reads MNHEY; CDR2 reads SMNVEV (reference sequence). This CDR3 has 15 residues. The ends were cut back, 2 bases at V and 2 bases at J, with 11 bases in the middle. The CDR3 bases are TGTGCCAGCAGTTTACGACCGGGGATCACAGATACGCAGTATTTT. It translates to CASSLRPGITDTQYF.

This clone was found once. The J gene is TRBJ1-1, the V gene TRBV7-9; TRBD1 agrees at 9 bases. Germline loops: CDR1 SEHNR, CDR2 FQNEAQ (reference sequence). With 3 bases clipped from V and 0 bases from J, the junction kept 11 bases outside the gene matches. The CDR3 runs 18 residues. The CDR3 is CASSFRLTGGNMNTEAFF. As DNA, the CDR3 is TGTGCCAGCAGCTTCCGGCTGACAGGGGGGAATATGAACACTGAAGCTTTCTTT.

For the CDR3, the DNA is TGTGCCAGCAGTTCAAGACTCAATACTGGAAACACCATATATTTT. Translating gives CASSSRLNTGNTIYF. This sequence joins TRBV28 and TRBJ1-3; no definite D call. This CDR3 has 15 residues. Trimming took 4 bases from V and 2 from J, leaving 12 bases between them. Germline assignment: CDR1 MDHEN and CDR2 SYDVKM.

The chain recombines TRBV4-1 with TRBJ2-1, with D tentatively TRBD2 (6 bases). Trimming removed 1 base at V and 4 bases at J, with 11 bases between. Per germline, CDR1 MGHRA and CDR2 YSYEKL. The CDR3 spans 15 residues. CDR3 bases: TGCGCCAGCAGCCAAGGGCGGGGCGGTTACAATGAGCAGTTCTTC. This translates into CASSQGRGGYNEQFF.

The chain joins TRBV30 to TRBJ2-1, with D possibly called TRBD1 or TRBD2 (5 bases each). The V and J ends lost 6 bases and 2 bases respectively, with 11 bases between them. This CDR3 spans 13 amino acids. Germline lookup yields CDR1 GTSNPN and CDR2 SVGIG (reference sequence). The CDR3 nucleotides are TGTGCCTGCGGGGCGAGCGCCTACAATGAGCAGTTCTTC. Amino acid sequence: CACGASAYNEQFF.

V and J are TRBV19 and TRBJ2-1; 10 nucleotides match TRBD2. CDR1 LNHDA and CDR2 SQIVND come from the germline V gene (reference sequence). This CDR3 is built from 14 residues. The V and J ends lost 5 bases and 7 bases, in that order; junction bases with no gene match: 5. The CDR3 protein is CASSSSGGWNEQFF. CDR3 DNA: TGTGCCAGTAGTTCTAGCGGGGGATGGAATGAGCAGTTCTTC.

This chain joins TRBV27 and TRBJ2-3; 11 positions agree with TRBD2. Germline lookup yields CDR1 MNHEY and CDR2 SMNVEV (reference sequence). The CDR3 is made up of 15 amino acids. J was trimmed by 5 bases and V by 1 base; bases with no gene match: 2. CDR3 amino acids: CASSLLAGGGDTQYF. CDR3 bases: TGTGCCAGCAGTTTATTAGCGGGAGGGGGAGATACGCAGTATTTT.

V is TRBV15 and J is TRBJ1-1; D perhaps matches TRBD1 (5 bases). This CDR3 is 11 amino acids long. The germline V gene has CDR1 LNHNV and CDR2 YYDKDF (reference sequence). V dropped 4 bases and J dropped 8 bases, with 8 bases sitting between them. CDR3 region: CATSIDREAFF. The CDR3 bases are TGTGCCACCAGCATAGACAGAGAAGCTTTCTTT. Variable domain in full (rest from reference TRBV15 and TRBJ1-1): DAMVIQNPRYQVTQFGKPVTLSCSQTLNHNVMYWYQQKSSQAPKLLFHYYDKDFNNEADTPDNFQSRRPNTSFCFLDIRSPGLGDTAMYLCATSIDREAFFGQGTRLTVV.

V usage is TRBV5-3 and J usage is TRBJ2-7; the D is unclear. TRBV5-3 belongs to the ORF category, with a function that is uncertain. Deletions cut 0 bases from V and 2 bases from J, with 12 bases between. CDR3 length equals 15 residues. The CDR3 DNA sequence: TGTGCCAGAAGCTTGGCCCACACTACAACCTACGAGCAGTACTTC. It translates to CARSLAHTTTYEQYF.

CDR3 coding DNA: TGCAGCGTTGGCCCCAGGGCCTCCTACGAGCAGTACTTC. Protein: CSVGPRASYEQYF. The genes are TRBV29-1 and TRBJ2-7, with D perhaps matching TRBD1 (5 bases). The CDR3 has 13 residues. Germline V lookup: CDR1 SQVTM, CDR2 ANQGSEA. V was clipped by 4 bases and J by 0 bases, with 10 bases between them.